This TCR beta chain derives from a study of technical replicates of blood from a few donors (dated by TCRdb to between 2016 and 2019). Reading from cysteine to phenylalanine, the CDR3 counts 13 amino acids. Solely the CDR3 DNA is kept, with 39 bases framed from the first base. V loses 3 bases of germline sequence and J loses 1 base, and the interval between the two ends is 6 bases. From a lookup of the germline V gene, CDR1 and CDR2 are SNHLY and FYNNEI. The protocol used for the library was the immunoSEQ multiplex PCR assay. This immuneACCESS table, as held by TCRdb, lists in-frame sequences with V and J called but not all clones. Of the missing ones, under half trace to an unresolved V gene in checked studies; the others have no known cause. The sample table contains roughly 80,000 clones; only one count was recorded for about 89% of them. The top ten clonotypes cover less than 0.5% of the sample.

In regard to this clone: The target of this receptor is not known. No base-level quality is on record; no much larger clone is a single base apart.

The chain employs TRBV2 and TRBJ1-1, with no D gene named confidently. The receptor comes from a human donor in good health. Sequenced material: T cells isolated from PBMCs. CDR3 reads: CASSDESNTEAFF. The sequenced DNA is TGTGCCAGCAGTGATGAGTCGAACACTGAAGCTTTCTTT.